A single sample is the source of the 27 T cell receptor beta chains below, sequenced in a study of T-cell reconstitution after alpha-beta-depleted transplantation in children. Molecular barcoding with unique molecular identifiers was used for the TCRbeta library. MiXCR was run by TCRdb on the PCR reads, yielding one entry per CDR3 protein. Among fewer than 550,000 distinct CDR3 sequences listed, around 15% were seen once. The source material was PBMCs, mostly from graft donor cells, sampled 360 days after TCRalphabeta/CD19-depleted stem cell transplant. The receptors come from a boy in the first two years of life who had a stem cell transplant for Wiskott-Aldrich syndrome, so the T cells may come from the graft donor.

This chain joins TRBV5-4 and TRBJ2-5, with D maybe TRBD2 (5 bases). There are 13 residues in the CDR3. Germline assignment: CDR1 SGHNT and CDR2 YYREEE (reference sequence). V lost 2 bases to trimming and J lost 5 bases, with 10 bases between them. The CDR3 DNA follows: TGTGCCAGCAGCTTCCACGGGGTGGAGACCCAGTACTTC. Protein: CASSFHGVETQYF. The complete variable domain, with remaining parts taken from reference TRBV5-4 and TRBJ2-5, reads ETGVTQSPTHLIKTRGQQVTLRCSSQSGHNTVSWYQQALGQGPQFIFQYYREEENGRGNFPPRFSGLQFPNYSSELNVNALELDDSALYLCASSFHGVETQYFGPGTRLLVL.

In this sample, this clonotype turned up a few times. The chain couples TRBV10-3 to TRBJ2-3; no reliable D call. There are 14 residues in the CDR3. V dropped 1 base and J dropped 2 bases, with 7 bases sitting between them. CDR1 is ENHRY and CDR2 is SYGVKD in the germline V gene. CDR3 sequence: CAISELRATDTQYF. The CDR3 DNA is TGTGCCATCAGTGAGTTAAGAGCCACAGATACGCAGTATTTT.

The gene calls are TRBV5-6 and TRBJ2-7; 12 bases map to TRBD2. The CDR3 sequence is 16 residues long. V trimming: 0 bases; J trimming: 3 bases; junction bases outside the gene matches: 4. Germline V CDR1 and CDR2: SGHDT, YYEEEE. The CDR3 protein is CASSLGLAGADYEQYF. CDR3 in DNA: TGTGCCAGCAGCTTGGGACTAGCGGGGGCCGACTACGAGCAGTACTTC.

The chain joins TRBV20-1 to TRBJ2-3, with 12 positions matching TRBD2. Trimming at V came to 5 bases and at J to 2 bases, leaving 5 bases not matched to a gene. The CDR3 totals 15 residues. Germline lookup yields CDR1 DFQATT and CDR2 SNEGSKA (reference sequence). CDR3 in DNA: TGCAGTGCTCGACTAGCGGGGGCCTACACAGATACGCAGTATTTT. It codes for CSARLAGAYTDTQYF.

This clonotype was recorded a few times. The chain is built from TRBV12-3 or TRBV12-4 and TRBJ2-1; possibly TRBD1 or TRBD2 for D (5 bases each). V lost 3 bases and J 8 bases, leaving 26 bases between the germline ends. The CDR3 extends over 18 amino acids. The CDR3 loop reads CASSFRASLAYSRDEQFF. CDR3 in DNA: TGTGCCAGCAGTTTCAGGGCTAGCCTAGCCTATAGTAGGGATGAGCAGTTCTTC.

The chain combines TRBV2 with TRBJ1-1, with D perhaps matching TRBD1 (6 bases). V lost 6 bases and J lost 2, with 10 bases in between. CDR1 is SNHLY, CDR2 FYNNEI, per germline. This CDR3 is built from 13 residues. The CDR3 sequence: CASRRTANTEAFF. In DNA, the CDR3 is TGTGCCAGCAGAAGGACAGCAAACACTGAAGCTTTCTTT.

This clonotype has just a few counts. V is TRBV7-8 and J is TRBJ2-3, with D tentatively TRBD2 (5 bases). The CDR3 covers 14 residues. Germline V gene data show CDR1 as SGHVS and CDR2 as FQNEAQ. V dropped 8 bases and J dropped 3 bases, with 15 bases sitting between them. In DNA form, the CDR3 reads TGTGCCAGCGGTCTCTCGAGGAGGACAGATACGCAGTATTTT. Protein sequence: CASGLSRRTDTQYF.

This clonotype was detected a few times. This sequence joins TRBV19 and TRBJ2-1; D unresolved. Germline CDR1 LNHDA, CDR2 SQIVND (reference sequence). The CDR3 totals 15 residues. Trimming removed 0 bases from V and 8 bases from J, with 14 bases in between. CDR3 bases: TGTGCCAGTAGTATAGAAGCACAACCATGGGATGAGCAGTTCTTC. Translation gives CASSIEAQPWDEQFF.

The chain recombines TRBV18 with TRBJ1-1; D not resolved. CDR1 and CDR2 from the germline V gene are KGHSH and LQKENI. The CDR3 loop spans 14 amino acids. Trimming took 4 bases from V and 4 from J, leaving 13 bases between them. CDR3 bases: TGTGCCAGCTCACTTGACGGCTATATCACTGAAGCTTTCTTT. This translates into CASSLDGYITEAFF.

This clonotype was found many times. V gene TRBV29-1 combines with J gene TRBJ2-1; no clear D gene. V was shortened by 7 bases and J by 4 bases, with 5 bases between the two germline ends. Per germline, CDR1 SQVTM and CDR2 ANQGSEA. The CDR3 is 10 residues long. The CDR3 DNA reads TGCAGCGCAGGATACAATGAGCAGTTCTTC. Translating gives CSAGYNEQFF.

The V gene is TRBV6-1, the J gene TRBJ2-1; TRBD2 agrees at 8 bases. V was clipped by 6 bases and J by 9 bases; unmatched bases: 7. The germline V gene encodes CDR1 MNHNS and CDR2 SASEGT. The CDR3 is 13 amino acids. The CDR3 is CASSLSGGPEQFF. In nucleotides, the CDR3 is TGTGCCAGCAGCCTCTCGGGAGGGCCTGAGCAGTTCTTC.

This clonotype was seen a handful of times. The chain has TRBV25-1 and TRBJ2-1; TRBD2 is a possible D gene (6 bases). CDR1 MGHDK and CDR2 SYGVNS come from the germline V gene. This CDR3 is 15 amino acids long. Trimming stripped 3 bases from V and 0 bases from J, with 9 bases between. CDR3 DNA sequence: TGTGCCAGCAGTGATAAGGGAGGCTCCTACAATGAGCAGTTCTTC. It translates to CASSDKGGSYNEQFF.

The chain couples TRBV28 to TRBJ1-1; TRBD1 is a possible D gene (5 bases). Trimming left V 6 bases short and J 6 bases short, with 20 bases between. The CDR3 sequence is 15 residues long. Germline V gene data show CDR1 as MDHEN and CDR2 as SYDVKM. The CDR3 coding sequence is TGTGCCAGCAGACGTACACAGGTTTTTAGGCCTGAAGCTTTCTTT. Translation: CASRRTQVFRPEAFF.

In this sample, this clonotype turned up many times. This sequence joins TRBV4-1 and TRBJ1-1; 7 positions match TRBD1. This CDR3 contains 13 residues. V lost 3 bases and J lost 8; bases outside the gene matches: 6. Germline-derived CDR1 and CDR2 are MGHRA and YSYEKL. The CDR3 region is CASSHIRQGEAFF. CDR3 sequence (DNA): TGCGCCAGCAGCCACATTAGACAGGGAGAAGCTTTCTTT.

The chain carries TRBV7-2 and TRBJ2-1; the match to TRBD2 covers 11 bases. Germline CDR1 SGHTA, CDR2 FQGNSA. The length of the CDR3 is 18 residues. Losses at the gene ends were 3 bases for V and 0 bases for J; bases not matched to a gene: 7. The CDR3 nucleotides are TGTGCCAGCAGCTTGGTGCTTAGCGGGAGGGCCTCCTACAATGAGCAGTTCTTC. Protein: CASSLVLSGRASYNEQFF.

This chain connects TRBV4-3 to TRBJ2-5; TRBD1 aligns across 9 bases. The length of the CDR3 is 18 residues. Germline V gene data show CDR1 as LGHNA and CDR2 as YSLEER. V gave up 0 bases and J gave up 3 bases; unmatched junction bases: 11. CDR3 DNA sequence: TGCGCCAGCAGCCAAGATACTGGTACAGGGGGCGCGGAAGAGACCCAGTACTTC. This encodes CASSQDTGTGGAEETQYF.

The J gene is TRBJ1-2, the V gene TRBV28; D is undetermined. V was pared by 5 bases and J by 11 bases, with 21 bases between. Germline loops: CDR1 MDHEN, CDR2 SYDVKM. The CDR3 sequence is 14 residues long. The DNA of the CDR3 is TGTGCCAGCAGTCTCCAATACACTTCCTTGAGGTACACCTTC. As protein: CASSLQYTSLRYTF.

This clonotype occurred once. The chain joins TRBV25-1 to TRBJ1-2; maybe TRBD1 (5 bases). There are 14 residues in the CDR3. The germline V gene has CDR1 MGHDK and CDR2 SYGVNS. V was cut by 1 base and J by 8 bases, with 14 bases left in between. The chain's CDR3 is CASSEFAGMGGYTF. The CDR3, as DNA: TGTGCCAGCAGTGAATTTGCAGGGATGGGGGGCTACACCTTC.

The table lists this clonotype with a count of one. The V call is TRBV23-1, the J call TRBJ2-1, with D tentatively TRBD1 (5 bases). TRBV23-1 is an ORF for which the function is uncertain. Trimming removed 6 bases from V and 4 bases from J, with 19 bases in between. This CDR3 comprises 16 residues. The DNA for the CDR3 is TGCGCCAGCAGCAAGACCGGACAAAGGAGATACAATGAGCAGTTCTTC. Amino acids: CASSKTGQRRYNEQFF.

V and J are TRBV24-1 and TRBJ2-1; 8 positions match TRBD1. V dropped 3 bases and J dropped 8; count of bases not matched to a gene: 5. Germline V gene sequence: CDR1 KGHDR, CDR2 SFDVKD. The CDR3 runs to 14 residues. The CDR3 loop reads CATSDRGQGYEQFF. CDR3 bases: TGTGCCACCAGTGATCGAGGACAGGGTTATGAGCAGTTCTTC.

The chain is built from TRBV3-1 and TRBJ2-7; no firm D call. From germline, CDR1 is LGHDT and CDR2 YNNKEL (reference sequence). The CDR3 covers 17 residues. The V end lost 4 bases, the J end lost 5 bases, and 24 bases lay between the germline ends. CDR3 loop: CASSPQLVRYPTHEQYF. The CDR3 nucleotides are TGTGCCAGCAGCCCTCAGCTCGTCCGGTACCCTACCCACGAGCAGTACTTC.

V and J are TRBV27 and TRBJ2-5; TRBD1 agrees at 10 bases. The junction had 10 bases not matched to a gene; V was cut back by 5 bases and J by 7 bases. The CDR3 loop spans 15 amino acids. CDR1 is MNHEY and CDR2 is SMNVEV in the germline V gene (reference sequence). The CDR3, as DNA: TGTGCCAGCAGTCCCAGGACAGGGGGACGTTGGACCCAGTACTTC. This encodes CASSPRTGGRWTQYF.

This clonotype was detected only a few times. The rearrangement links TRBV5-1 to TRBJ2-7; D remains ambiguous. V shed 2 bases and J shed 5 bases, with 14 bases lying between them. CDR3 length equals 14 residues. Germline CDR1 is SGHRS and CDR2 is YFSETQ. The CDR3 region is CASSLFGSGDEQYF. The CDR3 DNA sequence: TGCGCCAGCAGCTTATTCGGCAGTGGCGACGAGCAGTACTTC.

The sample holds a few counts of this clonotype. CDR3 sequence: CASSADGIRTDTQYF. CDR3 nucleotides: TGTGCCAGCAGTGCAGACGGGATTCGCACAGATACGCAGTATTTT. The chain links TRBV2 to TRBJ2-3; maybe TRBD2 (5 bases). V shed 4 bases and J shed 1 base, with 12 bases lying between them. The germline gives CDR1 SNHLY, CDR2 FYNNEI. CDR3 size: 15 residues.

This clonotype was detected a few times. The chain couples TRBV6-2 or TRBV6-3 to TRBJ2-1; D not resolved. V dropped 5 bases and J dropped 4 bases, with 18 bases sitting between them. The length of the CDR3 is 16 residues. Germline CDR1 and CDR2: MNHEY and SVGEGT. This CDR3 reads CASSHPSRNRYNEQFF. The CDR3 DNA is TGTGCCAGCAGTCACCCCTCTAGAAACCGATACAATGAGCAGTTCTTC.

The chain employs TRBV2 and TRBJ1-3, with no clear D. V lost 7 bases and J 4 bases, leaving 14 bases between the germline ends. The CDR3 contains 14 residues. CDR1 SNHLY and CDR2 FYNNEI come from the germline V gene. In DNA, the CDR3 is TGTGCCAGCACTCTGGAGCTATCCGGAAACACCATATATTTT. Translation gives CASTLELSGNTIYF.

This clonotype has only a few counts. The chain recombines TRBV7-9 with TRBJ2-7, with TRBD2 matching 10 bases. Unmatched junction bases numbered 13, after V lost 8 bases and J lost 6 bases. Germline lookup yields CDR1 SEHNR and CDR2 FQNEAQ (reference sequence). The CDR3 spans 15 residues. The CDR3 bases are TGTGCCAGCCTGGCTAGCGGGAGTCCAAGCAGCGAGCAGTACTTC. Encoded protein: CASLASGSPSSEQYF.